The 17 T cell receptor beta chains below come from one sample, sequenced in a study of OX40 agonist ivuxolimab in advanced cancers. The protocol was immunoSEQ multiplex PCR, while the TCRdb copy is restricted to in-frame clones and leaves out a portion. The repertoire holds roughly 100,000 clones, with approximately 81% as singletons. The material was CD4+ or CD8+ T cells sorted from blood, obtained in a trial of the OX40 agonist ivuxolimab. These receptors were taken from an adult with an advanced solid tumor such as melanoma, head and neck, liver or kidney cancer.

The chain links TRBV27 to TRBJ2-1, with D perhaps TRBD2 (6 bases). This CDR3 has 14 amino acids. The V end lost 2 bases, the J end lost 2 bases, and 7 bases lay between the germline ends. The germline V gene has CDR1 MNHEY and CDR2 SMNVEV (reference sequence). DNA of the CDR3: TGTGCCAGCAGTTTAGGGGGGACCTACAATGAGCAGTTCTTC. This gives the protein CASSLGGTYNEQFF.

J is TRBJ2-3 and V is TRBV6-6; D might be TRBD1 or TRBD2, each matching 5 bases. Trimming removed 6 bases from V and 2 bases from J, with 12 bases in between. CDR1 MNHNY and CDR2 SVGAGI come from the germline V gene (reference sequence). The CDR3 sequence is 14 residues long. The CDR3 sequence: CASRGTANTDTQYF. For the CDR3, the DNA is TGTGCCAGCAGGGGGACGGCCAACACAGATACGCAGTATTTT.

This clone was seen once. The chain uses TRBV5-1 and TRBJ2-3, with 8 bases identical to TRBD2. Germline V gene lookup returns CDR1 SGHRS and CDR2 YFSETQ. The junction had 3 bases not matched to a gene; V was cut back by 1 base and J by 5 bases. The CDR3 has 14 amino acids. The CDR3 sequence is CASSLTGGIDTQYF. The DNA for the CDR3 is TGCGCCAGCAGCTTGACGGGGGGGATAGATACGCAGTATTTT.

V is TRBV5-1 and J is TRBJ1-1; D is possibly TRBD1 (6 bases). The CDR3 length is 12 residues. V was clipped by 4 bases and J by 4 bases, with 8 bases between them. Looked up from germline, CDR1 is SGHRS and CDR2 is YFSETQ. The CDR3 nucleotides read TGCGCCAGCAGCGGGGGGCCCACTGAAGCTTTCTTT. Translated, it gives CASSGGPTEAFF.

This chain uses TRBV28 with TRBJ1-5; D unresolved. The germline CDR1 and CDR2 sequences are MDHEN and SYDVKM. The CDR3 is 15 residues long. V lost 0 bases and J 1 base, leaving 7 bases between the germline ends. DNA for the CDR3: TGTGCCAGCAGTTTATGGGGCCTCAGCAATCAGCCCCAGCATTTT. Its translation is CASSLWGLSNQPQHF.

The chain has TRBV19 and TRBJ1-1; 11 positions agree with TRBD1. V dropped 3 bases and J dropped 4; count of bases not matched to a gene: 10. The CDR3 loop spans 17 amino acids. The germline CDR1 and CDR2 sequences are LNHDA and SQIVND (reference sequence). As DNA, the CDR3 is TGTGCCAGTAGTATGTCCAGCGGACAGGGGGCTAGCACTGAAGCTTTCTTT. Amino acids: CASSMSSGQGASTEAFF.

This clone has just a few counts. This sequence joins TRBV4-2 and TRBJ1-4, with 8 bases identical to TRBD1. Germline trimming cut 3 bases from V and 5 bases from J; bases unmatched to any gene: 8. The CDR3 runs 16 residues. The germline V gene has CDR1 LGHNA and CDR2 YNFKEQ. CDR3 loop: CASSQARTGPNEKLFF. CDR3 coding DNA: TGTGCCAGCAGCCAGGCCCGGACAGGGCCGAATGAAAAACTGTTTTTT.

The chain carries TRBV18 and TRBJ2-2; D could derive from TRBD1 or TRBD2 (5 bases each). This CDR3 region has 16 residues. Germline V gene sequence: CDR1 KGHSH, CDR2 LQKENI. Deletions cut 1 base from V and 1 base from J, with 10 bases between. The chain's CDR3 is CASSPRGTQNTGELFF. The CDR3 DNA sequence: TGTGCCAGCTCACCACGGGGGACGCAGAACACCGGGGAGCTGTTTTTT.

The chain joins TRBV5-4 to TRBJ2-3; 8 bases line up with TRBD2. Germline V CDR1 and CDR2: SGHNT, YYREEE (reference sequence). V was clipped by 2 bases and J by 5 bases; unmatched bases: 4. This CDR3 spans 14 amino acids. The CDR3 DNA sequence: TGTGCCAGCAGCTTAGCGGGGGTGGGAGATACGCAGTATTTT. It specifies CASSLAGVGDTQYF. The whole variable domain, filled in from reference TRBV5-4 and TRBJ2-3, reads ETGVTQSPTHLIKTRGQQVTLRCSSQSGHNTVSWYQQALGQGPQFIFQYYREEENGRGNFPPRFSGLQFPNYSSELNVNALELDDSALYLCASSLAGVGDTQYFGPGTRLTVL.

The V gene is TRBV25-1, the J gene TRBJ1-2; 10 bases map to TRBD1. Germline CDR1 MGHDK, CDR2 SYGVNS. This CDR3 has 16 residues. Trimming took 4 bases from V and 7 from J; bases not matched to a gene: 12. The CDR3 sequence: CASSGTGDRGPFGYTF. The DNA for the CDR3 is TGTGCCAGCAGTGGAACAGGGGACAGGGGCCCCTTTGGCTACACCTTC.

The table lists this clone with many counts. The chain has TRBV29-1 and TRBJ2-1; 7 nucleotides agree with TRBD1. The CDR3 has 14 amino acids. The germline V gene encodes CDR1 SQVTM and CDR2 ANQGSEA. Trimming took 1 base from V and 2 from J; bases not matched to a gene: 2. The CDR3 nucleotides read TGCAGCGTTGAAGGGGACAGCCCCTACAATGAGCAGTTCTTC. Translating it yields CSVEGDSPYNEQFF.

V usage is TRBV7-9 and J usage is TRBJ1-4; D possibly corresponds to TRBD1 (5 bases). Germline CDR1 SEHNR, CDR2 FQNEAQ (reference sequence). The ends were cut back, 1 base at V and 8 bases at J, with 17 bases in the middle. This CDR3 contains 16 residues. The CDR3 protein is CASSLGGGASKEKLFF. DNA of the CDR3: TGTGCCAGCAGCTTAGGGGGCGGGGCAAGTAAGGAAAAACTGTTTTTT.

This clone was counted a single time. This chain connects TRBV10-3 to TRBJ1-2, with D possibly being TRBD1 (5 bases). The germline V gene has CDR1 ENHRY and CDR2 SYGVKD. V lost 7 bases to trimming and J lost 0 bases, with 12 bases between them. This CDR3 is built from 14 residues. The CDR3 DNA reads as TGTGCCATCAAAGGGACCTTTCCTAACTATGGCTACACCTTC. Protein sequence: CAIKGTFPNYGYTF.

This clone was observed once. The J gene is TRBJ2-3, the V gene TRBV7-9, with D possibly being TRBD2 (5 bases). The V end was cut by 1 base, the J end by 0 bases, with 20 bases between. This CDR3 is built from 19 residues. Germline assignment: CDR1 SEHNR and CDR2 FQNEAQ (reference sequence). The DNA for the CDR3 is TGTGCCAGCAGCTTAGGGGGATGGTCACTTAGCGTGAGCACAGATACGCAGTATTTT. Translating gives CASSLGGWSLSVSTDTQYF. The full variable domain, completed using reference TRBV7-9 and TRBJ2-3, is DTGVSQNPRHKITKRGQNVTFRCDPISEHNRLYWYRQTLGQGPEFLTYFQNEAQLEKSRLLSDRFSAERPKGSFSTLEIQRTEQGDSAMYLCASSLGGWSLSVSTDTQYFGPGTRLTVL.

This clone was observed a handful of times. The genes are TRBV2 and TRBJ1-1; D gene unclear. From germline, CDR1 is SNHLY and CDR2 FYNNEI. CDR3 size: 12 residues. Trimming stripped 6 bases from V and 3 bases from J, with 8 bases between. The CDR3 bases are TGTGCCAGCAGGCGGTCATACACTGAAGCTTTCTTT. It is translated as CASRRSYTEAFF.

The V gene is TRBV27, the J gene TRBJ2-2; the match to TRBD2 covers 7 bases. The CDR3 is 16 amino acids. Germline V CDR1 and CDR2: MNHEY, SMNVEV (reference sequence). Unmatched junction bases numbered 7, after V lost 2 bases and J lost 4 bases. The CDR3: CASSLMGGTSTGELFF. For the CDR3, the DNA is TGTGCCAGCAGTTTAATGGGGGGGACCTCCACCGGGGAGCTGTTTTTT.

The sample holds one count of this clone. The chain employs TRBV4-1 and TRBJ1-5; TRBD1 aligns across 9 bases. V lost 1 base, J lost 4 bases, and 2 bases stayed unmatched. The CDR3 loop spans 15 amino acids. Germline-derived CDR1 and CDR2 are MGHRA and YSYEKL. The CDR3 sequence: CASSQGDRVNQPQHF. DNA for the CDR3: TGCGCCAGCAGCCAAGGGGACAGGGTAAATCAGCCCCAGCATTTT.